Detailed here is one TCR beta chain. Distinct nucleotide sequences in the sample also encode this CDR3. This record comes from a study of shared clonotypes between healthy human individuals. About the study: CD4 naive cells filled three plates per donor, CD4 memory three, CD8 naive two and CD8 memory one.

Method: immunoSEQ multiplex PCR; TCRdb's copy keeps in-frame clones and lacks some. The sample gives 2 million to 3 million clones, under 95% of which show up once; around 0.4% is in the top ten. Trimming took 6 bases from V and 2 from J; bases not matched to a gene: 6. CDR1 and CDR2 (germline): SEHNR, FQNEAQ (reference sequence). CDR3 length: 15 amino acids. The TCR was taken from a man younger than 35 in good health. Some clones in this sample may be carry-over from other donors' samples. The sequenced sample consisted of naive CD4+ T cells from PBMCs. Subset given: CD45RA+ positively selected. The rearrangement joins TRBV7-9 to TRBJ2-7; the match to TRBD1 covers 11 bases. The CDR3 here is CASSRPGQGAYEQYF. CDR3 in DNA: TGTGCCAGCAGTCGGCCGGGACAGGGGGCCTACGAGCAGTACTTC.